Included here is one T cell receptor beta chain sequence, with context. The data originate from a study of T cell changes during pregnancy in multiple sclerosis. Germline V gene lookup returns CDR1 SGHTS and CDR2 YDEGEE. Trimming took off 1 base at V and 4 bases at J, with 6 bases between the two ends. The CDR3 sequence is 13 residues long. The method was immunoSEQ multiplex PCR; TCRdb's version includes in-frame clones alone and lacks a portion of them. The table has some 90,000 clones, roughly 89% seen once. The chain couples TRBV5-8 to TRBJ1-5; no reliable D call. This material consisted of peripheral blood, taken after pregnancy. The TCR comes from a female donor in good health, enrolled as a control in a pregnancy study. The CDR3 nucleotides read TGTGCCAGCAGCTTGCCCGGGAATCAGCCCCAGCATTTT. Protein sequence: CASSLPGNQPQHF.